This entry lists 20 T cell receptor beta chains sequenced from one sample in a study of OX40 agonist ivuxolimab in advanced cancers. Here immunoSEQ multiplex PCR was the method, and the copy in TCRdb shows in-frame clones only, minus some. The repertoire includes under 95,000 clones, approximately 89% of them detected once, and over 0.15% sits in the top ten. The sequencing here drew on CD4+ or CD8+ T cells sorted from blood, taken in a trial of the OX40 agonist ivuxolimab. Receptors originate from an adult with an advanced solid tumor such as melanoma, head and neck, liver or kidney cancer.

This clone was counted only a few times. V is TRBV30 and J is TRBJ1-1; 8 bases match TRBD1. The germline V gene has CDR1 GTSNPN and CDR2 SVGIG (reference sequence). This CDR3 has 12 residues. After removal of 7 bases from V and 6 bases from J, the junction contained 7 bases not matched to a gene. CDR3: CASMDRDSEAFF. CDR3 sequence (DNA): TGTGCCTCCATGGACAGGGACTCTGAAGCTTTCTTT.

The chain carries TRBV7-8 and TRBJ1-1; weak D call: TRBD1 (6 bases). Between the trimmed V and J ends, which lost 4 bases and 6 bases, there was a span of 12 bases. The CDR3 length is 13 residues. The germline gives CDR1 SGHVS, CDR2 FQNEAQ. CDR3 coding DNA: TGTGCCAGCAGCTACCGACAGGTCGCTGAAGCTTTCTTT. Translated: CASSYRQVAEAFF.

This clone was observed a single time. The chain is built from TRBV14 and TRBJ1-6; D gene ambiguous. The V and J ends lost 0 bases and 10 bases respectively, with 7 bases between them. The V gene's germline CDR1 is SGHDN and CDR2 FVKESK. The CDR3 extends over 13 amino acids. This CDR3 is CASSQDLQSPLHF. The CDR3 region has the DNA TGTGCCAGCAGCCAAGACCTTCAATCACCCCTCCACTTT.

The J gene is TRBJ2-3, the V gene TRBV19, with D possibly called TRBD1 or TRBD2 (5 bases each). The CDR3 has 15 amino acids. V was trimmed by 1 base and J by 6 bases, leaving 14 bases between them. The V gene's germline CDR1 is LNHDA and CDR2 SQIVND (reference sequence). The CDR3 spells CASSIGLKRGDTQYF. CDR3 coding DNA: TGTGCCAGTAGTATAGGTCTCAAACGGGGCGATACGCAGTATTTT.

The chain is built from TRBV27 and TRBJ1-5, with no clear D. Germline V CDR1 and CDR2: MNHEY, SMNVEV (reference sequence). V gave up 2 bases and J gave up 0 bases, with 8 bases separating them. This CDR3 region has 15 residues. As DNA, the CDR3 is TGTGCCAGCAGTTTAAGGTGGAATAGCAATCAGCCCCAGCATTTT. Amino acids: CASSLRWNSNQPQHF.

The genes are TRBV11-2 and TRBJ2-1; 12 nucleotides match TRBD2. J was trimmed by 0 bases and V by 6 bases; bases with no gene match: 6. Germline CDR1 and CDR2: SGHAT and FQNNGV. This CDR3 is built from 17 residues. The DNA of the CDR3 is TGTGCCAGCAGAGGACTAGCGGGGCCTAGCTCCTACAATGAGCAGTTCTTC. It is translated as CASRGLAGPSSYNEQFF. Variable domain in full (rest from reference TRBV11-2 and TRBJ2-1): EAGVAQSPRYKIIEKRQSVAFWCNPISGHATLYWYQQILGQGPKLLIQFQNNGVVDDSQLPKDRFSAERLKGVDSTLKIQPAKLEDSAVYLCASRGLAGPSSYNEQFFGPGTRLTVL.

The rearrangement uses TRBV14 and TRBJ2-5, with D possibly called TRBD1 or TRBD2 (5 bases each). V was clipped by 0 bases and J by 5 bases, with 10 bases between them. The CDR3 has 14 residues. Germline assignment: CDR1 SGHDN and CDR2 FVKESK. The CDR3 spells CASSQDQGAETQYF. CDR3 DNA sequence: TGTGCCAGCAGCCAAGATCAGGGAGCGGAGACCCAGTACTTC.

The rearrangement links TRBV19 to TRBJ2-3, with D hard to call. Trimming took off 5 bases at V and 2 bases at J, with 11 bases between the two ends. The CDR3 has 14 residues. Germline loops: CDR1 LNHDA, CDR2 SQIVND (reference sequence). Here the CDR3 DNA reads TGTGCCAGTAGTCAAACCCGGTACACAGATACGCAGTATTTT. It codes for CASSQTRYTDTQYF.

This clone has more than one count but fewer than ten. The chain employs TRBV15 and TRBJ1-1; a weak D match, TRBD1 (5 bases). Trimming cost V 0 bases and J 1 base, with 9 bases left between them. Per germline, CDR1 LNHNV and CDR2 YYDKDF (reference sequence). The CDR3 has 15 residues. In DNA, the CDR3 is TGTGCCACCAGCAGAGATTTGGGGGGGAACACTGAAGCTTTCTTT. Translating it yields CATSRDLGGNTEAFF.

The rearrangement joins TRBV6-6 to TRBJ2-2; D not resolved. V was pared by 0 bases and J by 3 bases, with 5 bases between. Germline V CDR1 and CDR2: MNHNY, SVGAGI (reference sequence). The CDR3 runs 14 residues. CDR3 residues: CASSYSGYTGELFF. Written as DNA, the CDR3 is TGTGCCAGCAGTTACTCGGGGTACACCGGGGAGCTGTTTTTT.

The V call is TRBV19, the J call TRBJ2-1, with unresolved D. The germline V gene encodes CDR1 LNHDA and CDR2 SQIVND (reference sequence). The germline V and J ends were trimmed by 6 bases and 9 bases, with 21 bases remaining between them. The CDR3 length is 15 residues. CDR3 DNA: TGTGCCAGTAGCCCTCCGGGCCAAAGGTCGGGTGAGCAGTTCTTC. Translating gives CASSPPGQRSGEQFF.

This chain links TRBV12-5 with TRBJ2-2; 10 bases align to TRBD1. CDR1 is LGHNT, CDR2 FRNRAP, per germline. V lost 7 bases, J lost 3 bases, and 8 bases stayed unmatched. The length of the CDR3 is 16 residues. The CDR3 DNA reads TGTGCTAGTGCGGTAGGGACAGGGGTCCACACCGGGGAGCTGTTTTTT. Protein sequence: CASAVGTGVHTGELFF.

The chain employs TRBV14 and TRBJ1-1; D gene ambiguous. Germline CDR1 SGHDN, CDR2 FVKESK. This CDR3 has 14 residues. Trimming shortened V by 1 base and J by 5 bases, and 11 bases separated the two germline ends. In DNA form, the CDR3 reads TGTGCCAGCAGCCAAGTCCTGGGATCGACTGAAGCTTTCTTT. This translates into CASSQVLGSTEAFF.

This rearrangement joins TRBV5-4 to TRBJ2-3, with D perhaps matching TRBD1 (6 bases). Trimming cost V 7 bases and J 0 bases, with 15 bases left between them. CDR1 SGHNT and CDR2 YYREEE come from the germline V gene (reference sequence). The CDR3 is 15 residues long. The CDR3 loop is CASAGTGHSTDTQYF. Written as DNA, the CDR3 is TGTGCCAGCGCAGGAACGGGACACAGCACAGATACGCAGTATTTT.

This clone appeared once. The chain has TRBV6-1 and TRBJ1-3; D perhaps matches TRBD1 (6 bases). The CDR3 covers 16 residues. Germline CDR1 and CDR2: MNHNS and SASEGT. V lost 2 bases to trimming and J lost 0 bases, with 11 bases between them. The CDR3 DNA reads as TGTGCCAGCAGTGAACAGGGGACACTCTCTGGAAACACCATATATTTT. As protein: CASSEQGTLSGNTIYF.

This clone has just one count. The chain has TRBV9 and TRBJ1-1, with TRBD1 as a possible D gene (6 bases). V was shortened by 6 bases and J by 0 bases, with 12 bases between the two germline ends. The CDR3 length is 14 residues. CDR1 SGDLS and CDR2 YYNGEE come from the germline V gene. CDR3 in amino acids: CASNRGQLNTEAFF. The CDR3 DNA follows: TGTGCCAGCAACCGAGGACAGTTGAACACTGAAGCTTTCTTT.

The chain uses TRBV27 and TRBJ1-5, with 9 bases matching TRBD1. V dropped 4 bases and J dropped 7; count of bases not matched to a gene: 14. From germline, CDR1 is MNHEY and CDR2 SMNVEV (reference sequence). The CDR3 totals 17 residues. CDR3 DNA sequence: TGTGCCAGCAGTTACATGTCCGGGACAGGGAACGAGCAGCCCCAGCATTTT. This encodes CASSYMSGTGNEQPQHF.

This chain uses TRBV29-1 with TRBJ2-7; D is unclear. CDR1 and CDR2 (germline): SQVTM, ANQGSEA. This CDR3 contains 12 residues. The V end lost 4 bases, the J end lost 2 bases, and 9 bases lay between the germline ends. The CDR3 nucleotides read TGCAGCGTTGGCGCCGGACCCTACGAGCAGTACTTC. Translated, it gives CSVGAGPYEQYF.

The chain's CDR3 is CASSQEAQLSSPLHF. In DNA, the CDR3 is TGCGCCAGCAGCCAAGAGGCACAGTTGTCTTCACCCCTCCACTTT. The V gene is TRBV4-1, the J gene TRBJ1-6; D uncertain. V was trimmed by 0 bases and J by 9 bases, leaving 12 bases between them. Germline CDR1 MGHRA, CDR2 YSYEKL. There are 15 residues in the CDR3.

Comment on this clone: At one of its ends the junction is not consistent with the germline gene, which may arise from a read error. The same CDR3 is also encoded by other DNA sequences in this sample. This chain links TRBV5-1 with TRBJ2-7; TRBD2 agrees at 9 bases. Germline CDR1 SGHRS, CDR2 YFSETQ. The CDR3 has 18 amino acids. The CDR3 spells CASSFGLRASGMGNEQYF. The CDR3 nucleotides read TGCGCCAGCAGCTTCGGGTTAAGAGCTAGCGGGATGGGAAACGAGCAATACTTC.